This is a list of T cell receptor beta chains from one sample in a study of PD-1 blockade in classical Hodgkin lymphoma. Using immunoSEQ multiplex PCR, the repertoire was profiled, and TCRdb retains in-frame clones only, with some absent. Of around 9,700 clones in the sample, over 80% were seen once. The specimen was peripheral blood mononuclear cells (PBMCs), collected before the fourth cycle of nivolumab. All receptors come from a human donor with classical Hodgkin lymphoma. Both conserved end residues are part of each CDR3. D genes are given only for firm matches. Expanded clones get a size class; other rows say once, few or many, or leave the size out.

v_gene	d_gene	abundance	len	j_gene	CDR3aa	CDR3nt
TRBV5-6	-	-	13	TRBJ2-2	CASSLPRVQELFF	TGTGCCAGCAGCTTGCCCAGGGTCCAAGAGCTGTTTTTT
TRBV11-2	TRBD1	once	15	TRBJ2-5	CASSFYRGQGETQYF	TGTGCCAGCAGCTTTTACAGGGGGCAAGGAGAGACCCAGTACTTC
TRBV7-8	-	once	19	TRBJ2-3	CASSLPRTVGISSTDTQYF	TGTGCCAGCAGCTTACCGAGGACAGTCGGAATATCTAGCACAGATACGCAGTATTTT
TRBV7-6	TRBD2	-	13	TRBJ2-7	CASSQAGGYEQYF	TGTGCCAGCAGCCAGGCGGGAGGGTACGAGCAGTACTTC
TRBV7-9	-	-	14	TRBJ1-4	CASSPRGGTEKLFF	TGTGCCAGCAGCCCTCGGGGGGGCACTGAAAAACTGTTTTTT
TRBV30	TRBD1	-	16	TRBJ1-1	CAWTSPGQGIWTEAFF	TGTGCCTGGACTTCACCGGGACAGGGAATTTGGACTGAAGCTTTCTTT
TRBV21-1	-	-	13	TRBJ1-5	CARLHWHHQPQHF	TGTGCCAGGCTACATTGGCATCATCAGCCCCAGCATTTT
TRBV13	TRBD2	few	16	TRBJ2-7	CASSSLGLAGSYEQYF	TGTGCCAGCAGCTCCCTGGGACTAGCGGGATCCTACGAGCAGTACTTC
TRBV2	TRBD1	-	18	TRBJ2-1	CASSEVGLRDSLKGEQFF	TGTGCCAGCAGTGAAGTTGGTTTACGGGACAGCTTAAAGGGTGAGCAGTTCTTC
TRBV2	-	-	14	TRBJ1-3	CASSTGLSGNTIYF	TGTGCCAGCAGTACAGGGCTCTCTGGAAACACCATATATTTT
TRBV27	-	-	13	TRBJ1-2	CASSLHPNYGYTF	TGTGCCAGCAGTTTACACCCTAACTATGGCTACACCTTC
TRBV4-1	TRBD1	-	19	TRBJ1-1	CASSLRQGARVGAYTEAFF	TGCGCCAGCAGCCTACGACAGGGCGCTCGAGTGGGGGCCTACACTGAAGCTTTCTTT
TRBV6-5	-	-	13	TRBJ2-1	CASSLPPFDEQFF	TGTGCCAGCAGCCTGCCCCCCTTCGATGAGCAGTTCTTC
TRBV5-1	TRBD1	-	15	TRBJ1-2	CASSLVQGAPGDYTF	TGCGCCAGCAGCTTGGTTCAGGGGGCCCCCGGGGACTACACCTTC
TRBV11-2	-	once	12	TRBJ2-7	CASSLSSYEQYF	TGTGCCAGCAGCTTGTCCAGTTACGAGCAGTACTTC
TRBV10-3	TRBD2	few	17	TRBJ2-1	CAISESRASGDHNEQFF	TGTGCCATCAGTGAGTCGAGGGCTAGCGGGGACCACAATGAGCAGTTCTTC
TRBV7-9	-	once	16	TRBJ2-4	CASSLTGALAKNIQYF	TGTGCCAGCAGCTTAACGGGGGCATTAGCCAAAAACATTCAGTACTTC
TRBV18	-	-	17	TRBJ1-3	CASSPFSRDHSGNTIYF	TGTGCCAGCTCACCTTTTTCCAGGGACCACTCTGGAAACACCATATATTTT
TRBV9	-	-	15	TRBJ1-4	CASSYDRNVNEKLFF	TGTGCCAGCAGCTACGACAGGAACGTAAATGAAAAACTGTTTTTT
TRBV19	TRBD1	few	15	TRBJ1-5	CASSRKGQGNQPQHF	TGTGCCAGTAGCCGAAAAGGACAGGGCAATCAGCCCCAGCATTTT
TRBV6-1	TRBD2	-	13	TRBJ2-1	CASIRAGNNEQFF	TGTGCCAGCATCCGAGCGGGGAACAATGAGCAGTTCTTC
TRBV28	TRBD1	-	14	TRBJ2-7	CASSLAGGSYEQYF	TGTGCCAGCAGTTTAGCAGGGGGCTCCTACGAGCAGTACTTC
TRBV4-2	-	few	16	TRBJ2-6	CASSQDGFSGANVLTF	TGTGCCAGCAGCCAAGACGGGTTCTCTGGGGCCAACGTCCTGACTTTC
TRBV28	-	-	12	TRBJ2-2	CASTLRPGELFF	TGTGCCAGCACCTTACGGCCCGGGGAGCTGTTTTTT
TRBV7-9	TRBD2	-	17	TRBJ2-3	CASSPIAGNLYTDTQYF	TGTGCCAGCAGCCCCATAGCGGGAAACCTATACACAGATACGCAGTATTTT
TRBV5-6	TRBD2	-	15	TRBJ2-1	CASSFASGSWDEQFF	TGTGCCAGCAGCTTTGCTAGCGGGAGTTGGGATGAGCAGTTCTTC
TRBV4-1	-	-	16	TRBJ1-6	CASSQAGVVYNSPLHF	TGCGCCAGCAGCCAAGCAGGGGTGGTCTATAATTCACCCCTCCACTTT
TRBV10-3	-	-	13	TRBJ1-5	CAISGSADQPQHF	TGTGCCATCAGTGGCTCAGCCGATCAGCCCCAGCATTTT
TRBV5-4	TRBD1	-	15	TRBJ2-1	CASSLFGTDYNEQFF	TGTGCCAGCAGCTTATTCGGGACAGATTACAATGAGCAGTTCTTC
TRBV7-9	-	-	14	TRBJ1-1	CASSRTILNTEAFF	TGTGCCAGCAGCCGGACAATTTTGAACACTGAAGCTTTCTTT
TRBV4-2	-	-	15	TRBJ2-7	CASSQAERGLDEQYF	TGTGCCAGCAGCCAAGCTGAAAGGGGTCTGGACGAGCAGTACTTC
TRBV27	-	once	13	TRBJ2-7	CASRIAAGAEQYF	TGTGCCAGCAGGATAGCGGCTGGGGCAGAGCAGTACTTC
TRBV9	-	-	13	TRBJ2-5	CASSARGTETQYF	TGTGCCAGCAGCGCGAGGGGGACAGAGACCCAGTACTTC
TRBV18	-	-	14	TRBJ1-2	CASSDDGSTYGYTF	TGTGCCAGCTCAGACGACGGCTCCACCTATGGCTACACCTTC
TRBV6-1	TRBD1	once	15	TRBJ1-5	CASTRDRGLNQPQHF	TGTGCCAGCACCCGGGACAGGGGGCTCAATCAGCCCCAGCATTTT
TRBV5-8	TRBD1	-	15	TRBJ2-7	CASSGPGTGGYEQYF	TGTGCCAGCAGCGGACCGGGTACAGGGGGCTACGAGCAGTACTTC
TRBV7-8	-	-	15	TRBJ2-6	CASSQRFSGANVLTF	TGTGCCAGCAGCCAACGGTTCTCTGGGGCCAACGTCCTGACTTTC
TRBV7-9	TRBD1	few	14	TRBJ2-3	CASSSTGGDDTQYF	TGTGCCAGCAGCTCAACAGGGGGCGACGATACGCAGTATTTT
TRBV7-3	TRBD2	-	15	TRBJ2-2	CASSPGLAITGELFF	TGTGCCAGCAGCCCAGGACTAGCCATCACCGGGGAGCTGTTTTTT
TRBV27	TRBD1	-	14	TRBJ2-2	CASSLRQGSGELFF	TGTGCCAGCAGTCTGCGACAGGGGTCCGGGGAGCTGTTTTTT
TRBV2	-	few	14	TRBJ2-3	CASTLQQIPDTQYF	TGTGCCAGCACGCTACAGCAGATCCCAGATACGCAGTATTTT
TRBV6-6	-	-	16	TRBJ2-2	CASSYSPGLNTGELFF	TGTGCCAGCAGTTACTCCCCGGGTCTTAACACCGGGGAGCTGTTTTTT